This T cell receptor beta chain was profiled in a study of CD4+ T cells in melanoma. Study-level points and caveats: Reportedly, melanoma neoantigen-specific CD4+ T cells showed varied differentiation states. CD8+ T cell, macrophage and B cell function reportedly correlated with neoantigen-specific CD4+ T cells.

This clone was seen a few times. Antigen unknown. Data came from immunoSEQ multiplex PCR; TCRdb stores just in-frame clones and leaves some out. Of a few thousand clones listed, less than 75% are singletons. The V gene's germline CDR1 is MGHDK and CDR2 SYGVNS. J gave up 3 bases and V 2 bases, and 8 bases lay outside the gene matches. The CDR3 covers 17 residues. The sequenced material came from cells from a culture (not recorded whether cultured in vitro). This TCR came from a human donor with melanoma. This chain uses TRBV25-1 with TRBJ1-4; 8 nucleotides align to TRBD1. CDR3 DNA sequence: TGTGCCAGCAGTGAACAAGGACAGGGAGTTTCTAATGAAAAACTGTTTTTT. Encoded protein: CASSEQGQGVSNEKLFF.